These T cell receptor beta chains were read from a single sample in a study of neurological immune-mediated disorders. TCRdb re-derived calls from the 5' RACE reads in MiXCR, one entry per CDR3 protein. The sample shows under 35,000 distinct CDR3 sequences, 13% of them seen only once. Material for sequencing was CD4+ T cells from blood. All receptors derive from a female donor with HTLV-1-associated myelopathy (HAM/TSP). CDR3s include the opening cysteine and the closing phenylalanine or tryptophan. A D gene is named only where the DNA matches it firmly. Size is omitted from some rows. Given values are once, few, many or a class for expanded clones.

many,TRBJ1-2,NA,TRBV7-2,TGTGCCAGCAGCCGACGGGGTTCGAGCTATGGCTACACCTTC,CASSRRGSSYGYTF
NA,TRBJ2-3,NA,TRBV7-8,TGTGCCAGCAGTCGGCAAGGGGTCACCCGCACAGATACGCAGTATTTT,CASSRQGVTRTDTQYF
many,TRBJ2-2,NA,TRBV9,TGTGCCAGCAGCGTCCAAAGCACCGGGGAGCTGTTTTTT,CASSVQSTGELFF
many,TRBJ1-1,NA,TRBV20-1,TGCAGTGCTAGTTCGGACAGCCCTACTGAAGCTTTCTTT,CSASSDSPTEAFF
many,TRBJ2-1,NA,TRBV14,TGTGCCAGCAGCCAAGCCCTTCCCGCAGGCGATGAGCAGTTCTTC,CASSQALPAGDEQFF
many,TRBJ2-3,NA,TRBV5-1,TGCGCCAGCAGCTTTACCGGGTCAGATACGCAGTATTTT,CASSFTGSDTQYF
many,TRBJ1-6,NA,TRBV2,TGTGCCAGCAGTAATAGCGGAGGGATCTCACCCCTCCACTTT,CASSNSGGISPLHF
many,TRBJ2-7,TRBD2,TRBV20-1,TGCAGTGCGGAGCGGGGGTACACCTACGAGCAGTACTTC,CSAERGYTYEQYF
many,TRBJ2-1,NA,TRBV20-1,TGCAGTGCGTGGGGGCCGCTCGGTGAGCAGTTCTTC,CSAWGPLGEQFF
many,TRBJ2-1,NA,TRBV20-1,TGCAGTGCCCTGGCGGGTGAGCAGTTCTTC,CSALAGEQFF
NA,TRBJ2-5,NA,TRBV7-7,TGTGCTAGCAGCATAAAACCGGTATTAACGGGGGCCCAGTACTTC,CASSIKPVLTGAQYF
many,TRBJ2-3,NA,TRBV4-1,TGCGCCAGCAGCCAAGTACTGCGTTCCCCAATGTCGCAGTATTTT,CASSQVLRSPMSQYF
many,TRBJ2-6,TRBD1,TRBV28,TGTGCCAGCAAACAGGGGGCGCAGGGGGCCAACGTCCTGACTTTC,CASKQGAQGANVLTF
many,TRBJ1-1,NA,TRBV20-1,TGCAGTGCTAGAGATCGCCCCGTGGGGGGCACTGAAGCTTTCTTT,CSARDRPVGGTEAFF
many,TRBJ2-3,NA,TRBV5-1,TGCGCCAGCAGCTCAACATCCCAGGGGGATACGCAGTATTTT,CASSSTSQGDTQYF
many,TRBJ2-5,NA,TRBV7-9,TGTGCCAGCAGCTTAGTTCCCAATCCGCAAGAGACCCAGTACTTC,CASSLVPNPQETQYF
few,TRBJ2-7,NA,TRBV5-1,TGCGCCAGCAGGTCCCAAGGTAACTCCTACGAGCAGTACTTC,CASRSQGNSYEQYF
many,TRBJ1-3,NA,TRBV7-8,TGTGCCAGCAGCTGGGGGGCCGTGGACTCTGGAAACACCATATATTTT,CASSWGAVDSGNTIYF
many,TRBJ2-7,TRBD2,TRBV19,TGTGCCAGTAGCCCCCGCGGTAGCGGGTACGAGCAGTACTTC,CASSPRGSGYEQYF
many,TRBJ2-1,NA,TRBV5-1,TGCGCCAGCAGCTTGGAACAGGTTTACAATGAGCAGTTCTTC,CASSLEQVYNEQFF
many,TRBJ2-7,TRBD2,TRBV5-1,TGCGCCAGCAGCTTGAAGGTTGTAGCGGGAGGAAACGAGCAGTACTTC,CASSLKVVAGGNEQYF
many,TRBJ2-7,TRBD1,TRBV29-1,TGCAGCGCCCGGGACAGGGGAGCCTACGAGCAGTACTTC,CSARDRGAYEQYF
few,TRBJ2-2,NA,TRBV4-1,TGCGCCAGCAGTTTACAGGGCCACACCGGGGAGCTGTTTTTT,CASSLQGHTGELFF
many,TRBJ2-3,NA,TRBV5-6,TGTGCCAGCAGCTCTAAGCCGGTGGATGCAGATACGCAGTATTTT,CASSSKPVDADTQYF
many,TRBJ1-6,NA,TRBV20-1,TGCAGTGCCACCGGCGGCAGCCTCCAGTCACCCCTCCACTTT,CSATGGSLQSPLHF
many,TRBJ2-3,NA,TRBV24-1,TGTGCCACCAGTGATTTTAGCGCCCGCACAGATACGCAGTATTTT,CATSDFSARTDTQYF
many,TRBJ2-7,TRBD1,TRBV4-3,TGCGCCAGCAGCCAAGAGCTTCGACAGGGGCTGGGACAGTACTTC,CASSQELRQGLGQYF
many,TRBJ2-2,NA,TRBV24-1,TGTGCCACCAGTGATTATTGGCAGGGGAACACCGGGGAGCTGTTTTTT,CATSDYWQGNTGELFF
many,TRBJ1-2,NA,TRBV3-1,TGTGCCAGCAGCCAAGATAGAGGCAGGGACGACTATGGCTACACCTTC,CASSQDRGRDDYGYTF
many,TRBJ2-7,NA,TRBV15,TGTGCCACCAGCAGAGAGGCTACCAGCGGGGAGCAGTACTTC,CATSREATSGEQYF
many,TRBJ1-1,NA,TRBV29-1,TGCAGCGTTGAAGGGCGAATGAACACTGAAGCTTTCTTT,CSVEGRMNTEAFF
medium-sized,TRBJ2-3,TRBD2,TRBV20-1,TGCAGCGGTCTAGCGGGAGTCAGGTATACGCAGTATTTT,CSGLAGVRYTQYF
medium-sized,TRBJ2-5,TRBD1,TRBV29-1,TGCAGCGTTAAAGGACAGGGCCAAGAGACCCAGTACTTC,CSVKGQGQETQYF
NA,TRBJ1-1,NA,TRBV10-3,TGTGCCACCAGTGAGAGTGTAGGAGACACTGAAGCTTTCTTT,CATSESVGDTEAFF
many,TRBJ1-6,NA,TRBV6-1,TGTGCCAGCAACAGGGCCTCACCCCTCCACTTT,CASNRASPLHF
many,TRBJ1-2,NA,TRBV3-1,TGTGCCAGCAGCGTAAAGGGAAACTATGGCTACACCTTC,CASSVKGNYGYTF
many,TRBJ2-5,TRBD1,TRBV5-6,TGTGCCAGCAGCTTGGGGGACAGGCCCCTCGGGGAGACCCAGTACTTC,CASSLGDRPLGETQYF
many,TRBJ2-3,TRBD2,TRBV20-1,TGCAGTGCGCGAGGAGTCCTAGCGGGAAGGTCGGATACGCAGTATTTT,CSARGVLAGRSDTQYF
many,TRBJ1-6,NA,TRBV20-1,TGCAGTGCTCAAACAGGGAGTTCCCCCTATTCACCCCTCCACTTT,CSAQTGSSPYSPLHF
many,TRBJ1-3,NA,TRBV25-1,TGTGCCAGCAGTGAAGACTATAGCTCTGGAAACACCATATATTTT,CASSEDYSSGNTIYF
many,TRBJ2-1,TRBD2,TRBV18,TGTGCCAGCTGGCGAGGGACTAGCGGGTCTCCAGGGTTCTTC,CASWRGTSGSPGFF
many,TRBJ1-5,NA,TRBV10-2,TGCGCCAGCAGTGTTCCGGGATTAGAGCCCCAGCATTTT,CASSVPGLEPQHF
many,TRBJ2-3,NA,TRBV2,TGTGCCAGCAGTCCATCCGGACAAGCCACAGATACGCAGTATTTT,CASSPSGQATDTQYF
few,TRBJ2-3,NA,TRBV6-2/TRBV6-3,TGTGCCAGCAGTTACTCGACGATGGATACGCAGTATTTT,CASSYSTMDTQYF
few,TRBJ2-4,TRBD1,TRBV7-2,TGTGACAGCAGCCCCACCGGGACAGGGGGGAACATTCAGTACTTC,CDSSPTGTGGNIQYF